A selection of T cell receptor beta chains follows, all from one sample in a study of blood T cell repertoires in COVID-19. Repertoires were generated with immunoSEQ multiplex PCR, while TCRdb's copy carries only in-frame clones and drops some. The sample yields 30,000 to 45,000 clones, around 90% seen once. Source material: peripheral blood. The receptor source for this set is a man aged 65-85 years with acute or convalescent COVID-19. Each CDR3 is given with its conserved first and last residue. Fields, in order: clone size, V gene, D gene, J gene, CDR3 DNA, CDR3 protein. A D gene is named only where the DNA matches it firmly. Clone size is given for some rows only: seen once, a few or many times, or a class if the clone is expanded.

clone_size: -; v_call: TRBV27; d_call: -; j_call: TRBJ1-4; cdr3_nt: TGTGCCAGCAGTTTAGGGAGGGACCCGAGGGAAAAACTGTTTTTT; cdr3_aa: CASSLGRDPREKLFF
clone_size: -; v_call: TRBV6-1; d_call: TRBD2; j_call: TRBJ2-1; cdr3_nt: TGTGCCAGCAGTGATGATACTAGCGAGAGCTCCTACAATGAGCAGTTCTTC; cdr3_aa: CASSDDTSESSYNEQFF
clone_size: -; v_call: TRBV7-3; d_call: -; j_call: TRBJ2-5; cdr3_nt: TGTGCCAGCAGCGCTGACTCGGCATCCGGGACCCAGTACTTC; cdr3_aa: CASSADSASGTQYF
clone_size: -; v_call: TRBV6-1; d_call: -; j_call: TRBJ2-7; cdr3_nt: TGTGCCAGCAGTGACCCCGGGACACCACGGTCATCGTACGAGCAGTACTTC; cdr3_aa: CASSDPGTPRSSYEQYF
clone_size: -; v_call: TRBV6-6; d_call: TRBD1; j_call: TRBJ1-3; cdr3_nt: TGTGCCAGCAGTCCTCAGGGGGCCGCAAACTCTGGAAACACCATATATTTT; cdr3_aa: CASSPQGAANSGNTIYF
clone_size: -; v_call: TRBV7-6; d_call: -; j_call: TRBJ1-3; cdr3_nt: TGTGCCAGCAGCCCTCTACCTACAGGGTACTCTGGAAACACCATATATTTT; cdr3_aa: CASSPLPTGYSGNTIYF
clone_size: -; v_call: TRBV5-4; d_call: TRBD2; j_call: TRBJ2-7; cdr3_nt: TGTGCCACCGGGAGGGACTCCTACGAGCAGTACTTC; cdr3_aa: CATGRDSYEQYF
clone_size: -; v_call: TRBV5-5; d_call: -; j_call: TRBJ1-2; cdr3_nt: TGTGCCAGCAGCTTGGAGTGGCAGGGCTATGGCTACACCTTC; cdr3_aa: CASSLEWQGYGYTF
clone_size: -; v_call: TRBV5-4; d_call: -; j_call: TRBJ2-5; cdr3_nt: TGTGCCAGCAGCTTGGTCCAGAATCTGGAGACCCAGTACTTC; cdr3_aa: CASSLVQNLETQYF
clone_size: once; v_call: TRBV3-1/TRBV3-2; d_call: TRBD1; j_call: TRBJ2-6; cdr3_nt: TGTGCCAGCAGCCCCTTGACAGGGGAAAGCTCTGGGGCCAACGTCCTGACTTTC; cdr3_aa: CASSPLTGESSGANVLTF